This TCR beta chain was captured in a study of CD8 T cells in Susac syndrome (dated by TCRdb to the late 2010s). Looking at the study overall: The study used repertoire sequencing to test whether antigen drove CD8+ T cell activation and differentiation in Susac syndrome.

As regards this clonotype: Its recognized antigen is unknown. Base qualities are missing; no much larger clone stands one base away.

High-throughput TCR beta sequencing profiled peripheral blood CD8+ and CD4+ T cells from healthy donors, Susac syndrome patients and multiple sclerosis patients. The multiple sclerosis controls were treatment-naive patients who had stable or active relapsing-remitting disease and met the revised McDonald criteria. Bulk CD8+ and CD4+ T cells were purified by magnetic negative isolation, while CD8+ TEMRA cells were enriched using FACS. Blood was collected in EDTA tubes and processed within 24 hours, with PBMCs isolated through density gradient centrifugation. PBMCs destined for TCR sequencing were cryopreserved in liquid nitrogen and later thawed in a 37 °C water bath. A purity of at least 90% was achieved for sorted or isolated CD4+, CD8+ and CD8+ TEMRA cells. RNA was extracted using the RNeasy kit, and about 0.45 to 1 ug of the RNA was reverse transcribed with random hexamers. The immunoSEQ multiplex PCR assay, which covers 54 Vbeta and 13 Jbeta segments, was used to amplify TCR beta CDR3 regions. PCR amplification bias was corrected using a synthetic template baseline for primer optimization and computational correction. In the source study's methods: Only productive sequences were kept, with reads annotated to V, D and J genes according to IMGT and analyzed in immunoSEQ Analyzer. To calculate clonality, Shannon entropy was normalized by log2 of the number of productive unique sequences and then subtracted from one. For each patient and control, public and private clones were evaluated within the 100 most prevalent clones. A clone was defined as Susac-specific if it was absent from the healthy and MS cohorts, from roughly 980 published viral clones and from other ImmuneACCESS disease sequences. TCRdb reworked the public reads: Q25 trimming with fastp, MiXCR clone assembly, productive beta chains retained. Rows matching on CDR3 protein sequence are summarized as one entry with the most common DNA and genes. TCRdb's processing, not the study's, gives the V and J calls here. The sample data list about 200,000 distinct CDR3 sequences, and nearly 95% of these were observed just once. Jointly, the top ten make up 0.093% of the sample.

V is clipped by 1 base and J by 8 bases, and the sequence between their germline boundaries is 14 bases long. Including cysteine and phenylalanine, the CDR3 has 14 amino acids. Of all the DNA, just the CDR3 is kept, 42 bases in frame from base 1. Study-level results and caveats: The study acknowledged that relatively few individuals were included in the TCR sequencing and HLA analysis.

The V and J segments used are TRBV12-3 or TRBV12-4 and TRBJ1-2; TRBD1 might be the D gene, on 5 matching bases. The sequenced sample consisted of CD4+ T cells from PBMCs. The TCR originated in a human donor with multiple sclerosis. The nucleotide sequence reads as follows: TGTGCCAGCAGTTTAGGCAGGGAGACTTTAGGCTACACCTTC. This translates into CASSLGRETLGYTF.